The present T cell receptor (beta chain) was sequenced within a study of T cell repertoires in cytomegalovirus infection. Study at large: As its CMV epitopes, the study selected recently identified HLA-C-restricted and well-studied HLA-B-restricted targets. Regarding the study as a whole: Across the ex vivo response, the dominant clonotypes were HLA-C-restricted CMV-specific TCR beta clonotypes.

As concerns this clonotype: Its antigen is still unknown.

CDR3 length: 14 residues. V was clipped by 0 bases and J by 5 bases; unmatched bases: 2. Germline CDR1 reads SGHTA; CDR2 reads FQGNSA. MiXCR was run by TCRdb on the reads, yielding one entry per CDR3 protein. The data contain a few hundred thousand distinct CDR3 sequences, around 40% of them seen just once; the ten biggest clones take up around 48%. The sample in question was cultured PBMCs, obtained from culture after CMV antigen stimulation. The receptor was derived from a human donor in good health (CMV status not recorded). Some clones in this sample may be carry-over from other donors' samples. The chain combines TRBV7-2 with TRBJ1-1, with 8 bases lining up with TRBD1. CDR3 nucleotide sequence: TGTGCCAGCAGCTTAGCCTGGACAGGGACTGAAGCTTTCTTT. It codes for CASSLAWTGTEAFF.